A single T cell receptor beta chain is shown here with its context. The data originate from a study of Ad26.COV2.S vaccination and SARS-CoV-2 variants. Method: immunoSEQ multiplex PCR; TCRdb's copy keeps in-frame clones and lacks some. The sample lists around 450,000 clones, about 90% seen once, with about 4.1% in the top ten. The CDR3 has 14 residues. Germline CDR1 and CDR2: WNHNN and SYGVQD (reference sequence). Deletions cut 7 bases from V and 9 bases from J, with 21 bases between. Treatment of the sample: around 19 received Ad26.COV2.S at low or high dose, single or two shots; roughly 5 received placebo; per-sample allocation not given. Sampling took place 63 days after the first vaccine or placebo injection.

The input for sequencing was peripheral blood, taken in a trial of Ad26.COV2.S vaccine versus placebo. The chain couples TRBV10-1 to TRBJ2-5; D is unresolved. This TCR derives from a person aged 18-65 years who received the Ad26.COV2.S COVID-19 vaccine or a placebo. CDR3 in DNA: TGCGCCAGCATTCGCACATATCAAGAGAAGGCCCAGTACTTC. Protein product: CASIRTYQEKAQYF.